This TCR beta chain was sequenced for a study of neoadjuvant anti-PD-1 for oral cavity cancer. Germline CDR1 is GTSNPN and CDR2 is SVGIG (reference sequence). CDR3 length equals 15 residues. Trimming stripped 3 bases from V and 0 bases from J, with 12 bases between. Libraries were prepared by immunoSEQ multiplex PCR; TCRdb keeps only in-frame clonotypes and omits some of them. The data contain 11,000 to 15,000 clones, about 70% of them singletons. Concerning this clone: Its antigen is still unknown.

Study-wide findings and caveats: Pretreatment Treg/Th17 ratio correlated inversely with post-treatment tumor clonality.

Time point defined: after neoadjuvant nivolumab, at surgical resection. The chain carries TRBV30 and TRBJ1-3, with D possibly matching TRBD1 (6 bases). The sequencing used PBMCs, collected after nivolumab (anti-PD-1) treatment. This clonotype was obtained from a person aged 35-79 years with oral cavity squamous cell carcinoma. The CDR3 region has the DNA TGTGCCTGGAGCCCCTGGGACATCTCTGGAAACACCATATATTTT. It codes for CAWSPWDISGNTIYF. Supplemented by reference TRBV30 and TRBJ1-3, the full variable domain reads SQTIHQWPATLVQPVGSPLSLECTVEGTSNPNLYWYRQAAGRGLQLLFYSVGIGQISSEVPQNLSASRPQDRQFILSSKKLLLSDSGFYLCAWSPWDISGNTIYFGEGSWLTVV.